The sequence of this T cell receptor beta chain was determined in a study of blood T cell repertoires in COVID-19. About the study: Donors in the United States, Italy and Spain gave samples during acute or convalescent COVID-19.

Authors' analysis steps: Cell counts per sample came from amplifying reference gene primers. Profiled with immunoSEQ multiplex PCR; TCRdb holds only in-frame clones, not every one. That table is the source of V, J and clone size, and D and trimming were worked out from the DNA. The sample consists of around 100,000 clones, about 89% of them appearing once. The CDR3 length is 15 residues. Germline V gene data show CDR1 as LNHDA and CDR2 as SQIVND (reference sequence). V was trimmed by 0 bases and J by 4 bases, leaving 12 bases between them. The receptor's source is a man aged 55 to 70 with acute or convalescent COVID-19. V gene TRBV19 combines with J gene TRBJ1-2; D possibly corresponds to TRBD1 (6 bases). The source material was peripheral blood. The CDR3 DNA reads TGTGCCAGTAGTATAGAAACAGGGATCACCTATGGCTACACCTTC. Its protein product is CASSIETGITYGYTF.